This TCR beta chain derives from a study of radiation and T cells in renal cell carcinoma. CDR1 is SGHVS, CDR2 FQNEAQ, per germline. The CDR3 sequence is 13 residues long. With 8 bases removed from V and 6 bases from J, the gap between germline ends came to 15 bases. Treatment defined: treatment-naive control, cytoreductive nephrectomy. This renal cell carcinoma was of the clear cell type. Controls included a handful of female and about 10 male donors, resected 2011 to 2014. Assay: immunoSEQ multiplex PCR; the TCRdb copy retains only in-frame clones and omits some. The profile shows fewer than 10,000 clones, almost 65% of them singletons.

The sequence was obtained from a woman between 70 and 85 years old with renal cell carcinoma. The sequencing here drew on tumor tissue, taken from a patient whose treatment was nephrectomy without radiotherapy. The chain couples TRBV7-8 to TRBJ2-3; D unresolved. CDR3 DNA: TGTGCCAGCGAGGCTCCCCCACAGGATACGCAGTATTTT. This translates into CASEAPPQDTQYF.